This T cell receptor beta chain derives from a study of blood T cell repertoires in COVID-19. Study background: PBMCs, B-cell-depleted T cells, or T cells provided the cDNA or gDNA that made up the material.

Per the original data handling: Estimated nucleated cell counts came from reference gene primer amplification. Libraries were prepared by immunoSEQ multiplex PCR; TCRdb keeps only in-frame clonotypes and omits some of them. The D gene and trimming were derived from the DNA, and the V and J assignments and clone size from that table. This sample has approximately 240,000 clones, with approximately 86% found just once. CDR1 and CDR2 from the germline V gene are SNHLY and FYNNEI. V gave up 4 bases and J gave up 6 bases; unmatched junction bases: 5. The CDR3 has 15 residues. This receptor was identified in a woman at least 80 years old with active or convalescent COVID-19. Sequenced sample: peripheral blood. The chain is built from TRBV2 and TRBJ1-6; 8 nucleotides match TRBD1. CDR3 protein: CASSAQGAGNSPLHF. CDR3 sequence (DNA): TGTGCCAGCAGTGCGCAGGGGGCCGGTAATTCACCCCTCCACTTT.